The 29 T cell receptor beta chains in this list originate from one sample, sequenced in a study of cytomegalovirus exposure and HLA in healthy donors. The PCR had 60 Vbeta and 13 Jbeta primers. TCRdb keeps only in-frame clones here, not all; method: immunoSEQ multiplex PCR. The sample has tens of thousands of clones, about 85% seen once. The sample was PBMCs. These receptors originate from a woman aged 40 to 50 in good health and CMV-seropositive.

This rearrangement joins TRBV7-2 to TRBJ2-7; tentative D call: TRBD1 (6 bases). This CDR3 has 13 residues. Germline V gives CDR1 SGHTA, CDR2 FQGNSA. Trimming shortened V by 3 bases and J by 9 bases, and 15 bases separated the two germline ends. The DNA for the CDR3 is TGTGCCAGCAGCTTTGGGGGCCCGGGGTGGCAGTACTTC. Its translation: CASSFGGPGWQYF.

This sequence joins TRBV28 and TRBJ2-7, with 7 bases identical to TRBD2. The V gene's germline CDR1 is MDHEN and CDR2 SYDVKM. Trimming at V came to 9 bases and at J to 2 bases, leaving 13 bases not matched to a gene. This CDR3 comprises 15 residues. The CDR3 DNA reads TGTGCCAGTGGGGGGGGTCTGGAGGACACCTACGAGCAGTACTTC. Protein: CASGGGLEDTYEQYF.

The J gene is TRBJ1-1, the V gene TRBV30, with 7 bases identical to TRBD1. The germline V gene has CDR1 GTSNPN and CDR2 SVGIG (reference sequence). The CDR3 runs to 14 residues. V was pared by 6 bases and J by 3 bases, with 10 bases of the junction left unmatched. In DNA, the CDR3 is TGTGCCTGTAGTACACCGGGACAGCACACTGAAGCTTTCTTT. Translating it yields CACSTPGQHTEAFF.

The gene calls are TRBV11-2 and TRBJ2-1; 7 bases are shared with TRBD2. CDR1 is SGHAT and CDR2 is FQNNGV in the germline V gene. CDR3 size: 16 residues. Trimming took 2 bases from V and 6 from J; bases not matched to a gene: 10. CDR3 nucleotides: TGTGCCAGCAGCTTAAGTTTGACTAGCCCTGGCAATGAGCAGTTCTTC. Its protein is CASSLSLTSPGNEQFF.

The chain joins TRBV18 to TRBJ2-3; 10 nucleotides line up with TRBD1. Germline lookup yields CDR1 KGHSH and CDR2 LQKENI. V gave up 6 bases and J gave up 4 bases; unmatched junction bases: 7. The CDR3 length is 15 residues. The CDR3 spells CASSPGQGGADTQYF. The CDR3 DNA follows: TGTGCCAGCTCCCCTGGACAGGGGGGAGCAGATACGCAGTATTTT.

This chain connects TRBV7-3 to TRBJ1-2; perhaps TRBD1 as D (6 bases). The CDR3 extends over 13 amino acids. V was trimmed by 4 bases and J by 8 bases, leaving 14 bases between them. The germline V gene has CDR1 SGHTA and CDR2 FQGTGA. DNA of the CDR3: TGTGCCAGCAGCTCGACAGGCCCTGGAGGCTACACCTTC. Its protein product is CASSSTGPGGYTF.

The chain employs TRBV6-5 and TRBJ1-2; 7 bases are shared with TRBD1. In germline, CDR1 is MNHEY, CDR2 SVGAGI. Losses at the gene ends were 7 bases for V and 7 bases for J; bases not matched to a gene: 9. The CDR3 totals 13 residues. CDR3 DNA: TGTGCCAGCAAGGGAGACAGGGTTGGTGGCTACACCTTC. Amino acids: CASKGDRVGGYTF.

The chain is built from TRBV7-9 and TRBJ2-1, with a tentative D call TRBD2 (7 bases). Trimming cost V 10 bases and J 8 bases, with 18 bases left between them. In germline, CDR1 is SEHNR, CDR2 FQNEAQ (reference sequence). The CDR3 runs to 13 residues. CDR3 region: CATGGGSRDEQFF. The CDR3 nucleotides read TGTGCCACCGGGGGCGGGAGTAGGGATGAGCAGTTCTTC.

The genes are TRBV7-9 and TRBJ1-2; D perhaps matches TRBD1 (6 bases). This CDR3 is built from 11 residues. Germline lookup yields CDR1 SEHNR and CDR2 FQNEAQ (reference sequence). V was shortened by 5 bases and J by 9 bases, with 10 bases between the two germline ends. The CDR3 sequence is CASSETGRYTF. The CDR3, as DNA: TGTGCCAGCAGCGAGACAGGTCGCTACACCTTC.

This chain connects TRBV28 to TRBJ1-2; 11 bases map to TRBD1. J was trimmed by 5 bases and V by 4 bases; bases with no gene match: 9. The CDR3 runs to 16 residues. Germline CDR1 MDHEN, CDR2 SYDVKM. The CDR3 spells CASSSSPGQGAYGYTF. The CDR3 DNA reads as TGTGCCAGCAGTTCCTCACCCGGACAGGGGGCATATGGCTACACCTTC.

The chain links TRBV29-1 to TRBJ1-2; D remains unclear. Germline V gene sequence: CDR1 SQVTM, CDR2 ANQGSEA. V was cut by 3 bases and J by 4 bases, with 9 bases left in between. This CDR3 contains 12 residues. The CDR3 protein is CSVEDSSYGYTF. The CDR3 coding sequence is TGCAGCGTTGAGGACTCCTCCTATGGCTACACCTTC.

CDR3 bases: TGTGCCAGCAGTGGACTAGCGGTCGCCAAAAACATTCAGTACTTC. As protein: CASSGLAVAKNIQYF. This chain links TRBV2 with TRBJ2-4, with TRBD2 identical over 9 bases. V shed 4 bases, J shed 1 base, and the junction held 2 bases outside the gene matches. There are 15 residues in the CDR3. Looked up from germline, CDR1 is SNHLY and CDR2 is FYNNEI.

The J gene is TRBJ2-1, the V gene TRBV14; D possibly corresponds to TRBD1 (6 bases). From germline, CDR1 is SGHDN and CDR2 FVKESK. Between the trimmed V and J ends, which lost 7 bases and 15 bases, there was a span of 22 bases. CDR3 length: 13 residues. The CDR3 DNA is TGTGCCAGCACCCCAGCAGGGGCCTTCTCGATGTTCTTC. The encoded protein is CASTPAGAFSMFF.

V gene TRBV11-2 combines with J gene TRBJ2-5; 13 nucleotides match TRBD2. The CDR3 contains 15 residues. The germline V gene encodes CDR1 SGHAT and CDR2 FQNNGV. With V trimmed by 5 bases and J by 5 bases, 5 bases remained unmatched. The DNA of the CDR3 is TGTGCCAGCAGCGAGACTAGCGGGAGGAGGGAGACCCAGTACTTC. Encoded protein: CASSETSGRRETQYF.

The V call is TRBV18, the J call TRBJ1-2; D might be TRBD1 (5 bases). Germline values: CDR1 KGHSH, CDR2 LQKENI. The CDR3 is made up of 15 amino acids. Trimming pared 0 bases from V and 2 bases from J, leaving 10 bases between. The CDR3 DNA sequence: TGTGCCAGCTCACCACCCGGGGGGGAAAACTATGGCTACACCTTC. Translating gives CASSPPGGENYGYTF.

The J gene is TRBJ1-1, the V gene TRBV20-1; D is perhaps TRBD1 (5 bases). From germline, CDR1 is DFQATT and CDR2 SNEGSKA (reference sequence). The CDR3 is 11 amino acids. V lost 5 bases and J 6 bases, leaving 10 bases between the germline ends. The CDR3 DNA is TGCAGTGCTCCGTCAGGGTCTGAAGCTTTCTTT. As protein: CSAPSGSEAFF.

CDR3 DNA: TGTGCCAGTAGTATGGGAAGCGGGGGGTACGGGGAGACCCAGTACTTC. Residues: CASSMGSGGYGETQYF. The rearrangement joins TRBV19 to TRBJ2-5; TRBD2 matches 9 bases. J lost 5 bases, V lost 3 bases, and 10 bases had no gene match. Looked up from germline, CDR1 is LNHDA and CDR2 is SQIVND (reference sequence). The CDR3 has 16 amino acids.

V gene TRBV5-4 combines with J gene TRBJ2-5, with TRBD2 as a possible D gene (5 bases). The DNA matches TRBJ2-7 better at its end, which makes the J call doubtful. This CDR3 has 15 amino acids. Germline V lookup: CDR1 SGHNT, CDR2 YYREEE (reference sequence). DNA for the CDR3: TGTGCCAGCAGCCCGGGGTGGGGTGCCAACTACGAGCAGTACTTC. Translated, it gives CASSPGWGANYEQYF.

The chain is built from TRBV11-2 and TRBJ2-7; possible D gene TRBD1, 6 bases. CDR1 and CDR2 (germline): SGHAT, FQNNGV. The CDR3 sequence is 14 residues long. Trimming cost V 3 bases and J 7 bases, with 16 bases left between them. The CDR3 loop is CASSFGQILREQYF. CDR3 DNA sequence: TGTGCCAGCAGCTTCGGACAGATCCTACGGGAGCAGTACTTC.

The gene calls are TRBV28 and TRBJ2-1; tentative D call: TRBD2 (7 bases). In germline, CDR1 is MDHEN, CDR2 SYDVKM. This CDR3 contains 13 residues. V was pared by 2 bases and J by 9 bases, with 11 bases between. The CDR3 loop is CASSLPGGGEQFF. CDR3 nucleotides: TGTGCCAGCAGTTTACCGGGGGGCGGTGAGCAGTTCTTC.

The genes are TRBV12-5 and TRBJ2-7; D gene unclear. The germline V gene encodes CDR1 LGHNT and CDR2 FRNRAP. V lost 7 bases to trimming and J lost 6 bases, with 16 bases between them. The CDR3 is 13 residues long. The CDR3 sequence: CASAPEGGGEQYF. The DNA for the CDR3 is TGTGCTAGTGCCCCCGAAGGTGGCGGCGAGCAGTACTTC.

The chain recombines TRBV7-2 with TRBJ2-7; 8 bases align to TRBD1. The V and J ends lost 5 bases and 2 bases, in that order; junction bases with no gene match: 5. The CDR3 runs to 14 residues. The germline gives CDR1 SGHTA, CDR2 FQGNSA. In DNA, the CDR3 is TGTGCCAGCAGCATCTGGACAGGGACCTACGAGCAGTACTTC. Protein sequence: CASSIWTGTYEQYF. The entire variable domain, with the rest obtained from reference TRBV7-2 and TRBJ2-7, is as follows: GAGVSQSPSNKVTEKGKDVELRCDPISGHTALYWYRQSLGQGLEFLIYFQGNSAPDKSGLPSDRFSAERTGGSVSTLTIQRTQQEDSAVYLCASSIWTGTYEQYFGPGTRLTVT.

This chain links TRBV7-9 with TRBJ1-6, with 8 bases identical to TRBD1. V shed 5 bases and J 13 bases; nucleotides not matched to a gene: 10. CDR1 and CDR2 (germline): SEHNR, FQNEAQ (reference sequence). The CDR3 has 14 residues. CDR3 in DNA: TGTGCCAGCAGCCTCGGGCAGGGGGCCTACCCCCTCCACTTT. Translating gives CASSLGQGAYPLHF. Full variable domain (outside the CDR3, taken from reference TRBV7-9 and TRBJ1-6): DTGVSQNPRHKITKRGQNVTFRCDPISEHNRLYWYRQTLGQGPEFLTYFQNEAQLEKSRLLSDRFSAERPKGSFSTLEIQRTEQGDSAMYLCASSLGQGAYPLHFGNGTRLTVT.

J is TRBJ2-7 and V is TRBV10-3, with 7 bases that match TRBD1. The CDR3 consists of 12 residues. Germline V gene lookup returns CDR1 ENHRY and CDR2 SYGVKD. The V and J ends lost 5 bases and 3 bases, in that order; junction bases with no gene match: 1. CDR3 bases: TGTGCCATCAGTCGGGACAGCTACGAGCAGTACTTC. Its translation is CAISRDSYEQYF.

This clone was seen once. This chain uses TRBV5-1 with TRBJ1-4, with TRBD1 matching over 12 bases. V lost 4 bases, J lost 6 bases, and 10 bases stayed unmatched. The CDR3 spans 17 residues. Germline CDR1 is SGHRS and CDR2 is YFSETQ. CDR3 protein: CASSPGGTGGADEKLFF. In nucleotides, the CDR3 is TGCGCCAGCAGCCCGGGCGGGACAGGGGGCGCGGATGAAAAACTGTTTTTT.

This rearrangement joins TRBV10-3 to TRBJ2-7; D gene ambiguous. This CDR3 is 13 amino acids long. Germline assignment: CDR1 ENHRY and CDR2 SYGVKD. Trimming cost V 0 bases and J 5 bases, with 8 bases left between them. The chain's CDR3 is CAISESTTNEQYF. CDR3 bases: TGTGCCATCAGTGAGTCGACAACGAACGAGCAGTACTTC.

This rearrangement joins TRBV2 to TRBJ1-5; no reliable D call. This CDR3 region has 15 residues. Trimming removed 3 bases at V and 0 bases at J, with 9 bases between. Germline V gene lookup returns CDR1 SNHLY and CDR2 FYNNEI. CDR3 sequence: CASSDLGYSNQPQHF. The CDR3 DNA sequence: TGTGCCAGCAGTGATTTGGGCTATAGCAATCAGCCCCAGCATTTT.

This clone has only one observation. The V and J genes are TRBV28 and TRBJ1-5; maybe TRBD1 (5 bases). Per germline, CDR1 MDHEN and CDR2 SYDVKM. The V and J ends lost 2 bases and 0 bases respectively, with 11 bases between them. The CDR3 loop spans 16 amino acids. CDR3 DNA sequence: TGTGCCAGCAGTTTAAAACGGCAGGGTAGCAATCAGCCCCAGCATTTT. Translating gives CASSLKRQGSNQPQHF.

This chain uses TRBV13 with TRBJ2-5, with 12 bases identical to TRBD2. V lost 6 bases to trimming and J lost 0 bases; unmatched junction nucleotides: 5. The CDR3 consists of 16 residues. The germline V gene has CDR1 PRHDT and CDR2 FYEKMQ (reference sequence). The CDR3 DNA sequence: TGTGCCAGCAGTCGACTAGCGGGGGTAGACCAAGAGACCCAGTACTTC. Protein: CASSRLAGVDQETQYF.